This T cell receptor (beta chain) stems from a study of T cell repertoires in cytomegalovirus infection. Study-level findings and limits: The response measured ex vivo was dominated by TCR beta clonotypes (HLA-C-restricted and CMV-specific).

TCRdb independently ran MiXCR on the reads; one entry per CDR3 protein. The sample consists of about 900,000 distinct CDR3 sequences, around 31% of them appearing once. Only a few counts were recorded for this clonotype. Its antigen remains unknown. Germline V CDR1 and CDR2: SEHNR, FQNEAQ (reference sequence). J lost 7 bases, V lost 7 bases, and 5 bases had no gene match. The CDR3 loop spans 12 amino acids. The material was cultured CD8+ T cells from PBMCs, obtained from culture after CMV antigen stimulation. This chain uses TRBV7-9 with TRBJ1-1; 8 bases line up with TRBD1. The sequence was collected from a human donor in good health (CMV status not recorded). Some clones in this sample may be carry-over from other donors' samples. The CDR3 nucleotides read TGTGCCAGCAAAACAGGGGGGAGTGAAGCTTTCTTT. Its protein product is CASKTGGSEAFF.